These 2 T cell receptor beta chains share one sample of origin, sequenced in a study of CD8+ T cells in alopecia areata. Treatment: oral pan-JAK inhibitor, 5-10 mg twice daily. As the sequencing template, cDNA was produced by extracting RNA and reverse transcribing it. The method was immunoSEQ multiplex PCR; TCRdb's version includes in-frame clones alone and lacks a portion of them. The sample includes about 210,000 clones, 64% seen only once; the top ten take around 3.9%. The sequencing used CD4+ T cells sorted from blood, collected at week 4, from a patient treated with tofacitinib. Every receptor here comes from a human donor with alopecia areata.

The CDR3 coding sequence is TGTGCCAGCTCACCTATACTAGGACAGGGCCTTCTTGGAAACACCATATATTTT. It codes for CASSPILGQGLLGNTIYF. The chain uses TRBV18 and TRBJ1-3; TRBD1 aligns across 8 bases. Germline lookup yields CDR1 KGHSH and CDR2 LQKENI. V lost 3 bases to trimming and J lost 3 bases; unmatched junction nucleotides: 13. The CDR3 contains 18 residues.

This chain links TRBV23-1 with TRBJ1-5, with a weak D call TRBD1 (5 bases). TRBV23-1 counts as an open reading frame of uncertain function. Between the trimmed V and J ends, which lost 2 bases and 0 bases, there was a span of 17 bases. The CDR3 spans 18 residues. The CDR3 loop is CASSQRLTVANSNQPQHF. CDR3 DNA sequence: TGCGCCAGCAGTCAACGTTTGACAGTAGCAAATAGCAATCAGCCCCAGCATTTT.